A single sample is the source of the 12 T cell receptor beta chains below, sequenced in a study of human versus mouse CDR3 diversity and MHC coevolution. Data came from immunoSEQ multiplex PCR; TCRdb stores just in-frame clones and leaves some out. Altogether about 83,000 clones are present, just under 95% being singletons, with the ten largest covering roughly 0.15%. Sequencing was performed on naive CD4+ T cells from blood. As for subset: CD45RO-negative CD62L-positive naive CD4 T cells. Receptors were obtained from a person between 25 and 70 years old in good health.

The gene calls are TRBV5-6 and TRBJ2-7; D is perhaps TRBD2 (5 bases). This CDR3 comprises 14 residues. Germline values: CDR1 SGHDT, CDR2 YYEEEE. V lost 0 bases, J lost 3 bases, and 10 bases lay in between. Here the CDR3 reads CASSLEGGHYEQYF. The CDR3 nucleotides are TGTGCCAGCAGCTTGGAAGGAGGCCACTACGAGCAGTACTTC.

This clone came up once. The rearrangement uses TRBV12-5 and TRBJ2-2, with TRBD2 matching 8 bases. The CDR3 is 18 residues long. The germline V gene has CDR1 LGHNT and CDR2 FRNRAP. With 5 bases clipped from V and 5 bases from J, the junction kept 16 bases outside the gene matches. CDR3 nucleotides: TGTGCTAGTGGTCCCGGACCCAGCGGGAGAAGAAGGACCGGGGAGCTGTTTTTT. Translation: CASGPGPSGRRRTGELFF.

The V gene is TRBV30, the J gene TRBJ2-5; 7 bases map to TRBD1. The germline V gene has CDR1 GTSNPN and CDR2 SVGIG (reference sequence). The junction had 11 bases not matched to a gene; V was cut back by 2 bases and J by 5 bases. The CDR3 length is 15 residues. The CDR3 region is CAWSRVRGLGETQYF. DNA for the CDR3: TGTGCCTGGAGTCGTGTGAGGGGGCTCGGTGAGACCCAGTACTTC.

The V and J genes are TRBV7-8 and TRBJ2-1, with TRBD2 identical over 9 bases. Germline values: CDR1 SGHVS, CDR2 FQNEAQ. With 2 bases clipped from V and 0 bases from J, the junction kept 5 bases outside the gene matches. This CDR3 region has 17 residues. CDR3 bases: TGTGCCAGCAGCTTACCTTCAGCGGGGGGCTCCTACAATGAGCAGTTCTTC. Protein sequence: CASSLPSAGGSYNEQFF.

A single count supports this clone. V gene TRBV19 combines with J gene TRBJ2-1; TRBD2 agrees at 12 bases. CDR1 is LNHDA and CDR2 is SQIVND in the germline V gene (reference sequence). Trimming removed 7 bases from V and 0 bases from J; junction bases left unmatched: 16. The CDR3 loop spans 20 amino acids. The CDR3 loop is CASIRHGLAGPTSSYNEQFF. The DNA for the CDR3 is TGTGCCAGTATCAGACATGGACTAGCGGGACCAACAAGCTCCTACAATGAGCAGTTCTTC.

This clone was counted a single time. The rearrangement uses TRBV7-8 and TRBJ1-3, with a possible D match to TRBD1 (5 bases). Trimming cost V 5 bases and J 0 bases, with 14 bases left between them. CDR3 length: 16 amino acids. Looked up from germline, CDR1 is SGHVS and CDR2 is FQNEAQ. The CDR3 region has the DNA TGTGCCAGCAGCCCCCAGGGCCTAATCTCTGGAAACACCATATATTTT. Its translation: CASSPQGLISGNTIYF.

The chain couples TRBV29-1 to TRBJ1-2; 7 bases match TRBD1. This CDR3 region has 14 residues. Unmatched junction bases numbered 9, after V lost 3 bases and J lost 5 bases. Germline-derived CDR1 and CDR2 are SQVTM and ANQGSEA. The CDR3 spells CSVEPPGQWYGYTF. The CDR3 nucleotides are TGCAGCGTTGAGCCCCCGGGACAGTGGTATGGCTACACCTTC.

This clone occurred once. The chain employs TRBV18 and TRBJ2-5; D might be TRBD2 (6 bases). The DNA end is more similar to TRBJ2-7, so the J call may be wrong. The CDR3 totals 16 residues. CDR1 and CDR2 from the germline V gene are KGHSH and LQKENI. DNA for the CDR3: TGTGCCAGCTCACCATTCGGGGGAGTGCAAGCCTACGAGCAGTACTTC. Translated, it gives CASSPFGGVQAYEQYF.

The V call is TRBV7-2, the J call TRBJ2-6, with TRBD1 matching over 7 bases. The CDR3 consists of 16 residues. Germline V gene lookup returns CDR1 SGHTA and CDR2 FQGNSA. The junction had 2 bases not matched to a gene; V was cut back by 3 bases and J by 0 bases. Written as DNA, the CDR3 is TGTGCCAGCAGCTTCTCAGGGGGCTCTGGGGCCAACGTCCTGACTTTC. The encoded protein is CASSFSGGSGANVLTF.

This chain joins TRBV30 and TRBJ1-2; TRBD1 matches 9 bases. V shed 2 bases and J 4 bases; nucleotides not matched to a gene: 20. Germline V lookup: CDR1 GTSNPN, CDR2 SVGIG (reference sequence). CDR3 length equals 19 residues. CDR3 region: CAWSPTLSGQGPPGYGYTF. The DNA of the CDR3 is TGTGCCTGGAGTCCAACCCTTTCGGGACAGGGACCTCCAGGCTATGGCTACACCTTC.

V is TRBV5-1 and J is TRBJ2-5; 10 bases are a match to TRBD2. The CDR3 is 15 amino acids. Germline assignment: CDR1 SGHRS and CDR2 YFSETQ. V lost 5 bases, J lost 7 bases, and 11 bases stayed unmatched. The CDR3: CASSVSGGPAGTQYF. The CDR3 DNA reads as TGCGCCAGCAGTGTTAGCGGGGGGCCGGCGGGGACCCAGTACTTC.

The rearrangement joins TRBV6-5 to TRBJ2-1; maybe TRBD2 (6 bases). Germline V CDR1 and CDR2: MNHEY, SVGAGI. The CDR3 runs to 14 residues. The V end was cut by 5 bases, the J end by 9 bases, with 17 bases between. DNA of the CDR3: TGTGCCAGCAGTCGGGGGACCGCAGTGGGTGAGCAGTTCTTC. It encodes CASSRGTAVGEQFF.